Given below is one T cell receptor beta chain in context. The antigen is unknown. Libraries were prepared by immunoSEQ multiplex PCR; TCRdb keeps only in-frame clonotypes and omits some of them. The top ten hold 5% to 6.5% of the sample, which has 100,000 to 150,000 clones, roughly 90% seen once. The data were obtained in a study of T cell responses to AZD1222 COVID-19 vaccine. The CDR3 has 16 residues. From germline, CDR1 is MNHNS and CDR2 SASEGT. V was pared by 0 bases and J by 4 bases, with 13 bases between. Broader study findings: Repertoire sampling occurred only after the peak T cell response. The CD4 TCRs associated with vaccination extended across spike and predominated at 160-218 and 743-854. Recipients of two AZD1222 doses showed rising Spike-specific TCR breadth and depth. Donors in the cohort were predominantly white British and more often female, and clonal diversity was possibly underestimated.

This material consisted of peripheral blood, taken on day 0 of AZD1222 vaccination. The receptor was derived from an adult in good health. The rearrangement uses TRBV6-1 and TRBJ1-5; unclear D gene. The CDR3 region is CASSEAHGRFNQPQHF. For the CDR3, the DNA is TGTGCCAGCAGTGAAGCCCACGGACGGTTTAATCAGCCCCAGCATTTT.